These 27 T cell receptor beta chains share one sample of origin, sequenced in a study of cytotoxic CD8 clonotypes in ibrutinib-treated CLL (dated by TCRdb to 2020 to 2022). The sample's time point label is to be understood as: progressive disease on ibrutinib. Library preparation used the immunoSEQ multiplex PCR assay. TCRdb limited this immuneACCESS table to in-frame rearrangements with V and J called. A share of clones is missing; checked studies link under half to unresolved V genes, and the rest is unexplained. In all, the sample holds about 300,000 clones, and around 69% of those were seen once. The ten largest clones add up to roughly 5% of the sample. Sequencing was performed on PBMCs, taken at disease progression, from a patient treated with ibrutinib. The receptors shown here come from a human donor with chronic lymphocytic leukemia.

The chain's CDR3 is CASSEGLASSGTPGELFF. For the CDR3, the DNA is TGTGCCAGCAGTGAAGGCTTGGCGTCTAGCGGGACGCCCGGGGAGCTGTTTTTT. The V and J genes are TRBV6-1 and TRBJ2-2; 9 nucleotides line up with TRBD2. V shed 1 base, J shed 6 bases, and the junction held 12 bases outside the gene matches. This CDR3 is 18 amino acids long. Germline V gene data show CDR1 as MNHNS and CDR2 as SASEGT.

The V call is TRBV4-3, the J call TRBJ2-7; the match to TRBD2 covers 16 bases. The CDR3 runs 21 residues. Germline V gene lookup returns CDR1 LGHNA and CDR2 YSLEER. J was trimmed by 2 bases and V by 0 bases; bases with no gene match: 13. CDR3 residues: CASSQDLGGPGLAGGAYEQYF. The CDR3 DNA is TGCGCCAGCAGCCAAGATCTCGGGGGCCCGGGACTAGCGGGAGGGGCCTACGAGCAGTACTTC.

The chain is built from TRBV27 and TRBJ2-1, with TRBD2 identical over 10 bases. The CDR3 runs to 20 residues. Trimming took 5 bases from V and 0 from J; bases not matched to a gene: 16. Germline V gene sequence: CDR1 MNHEY, CDR2 SMNVEV (reference sequence). CDR3 region: CASSPQSSGRPRSSYNEQFF. For the CDR3, the DNA is TGTGCCAGCAGTCCCCAGAGTAGCGGGAGGCCTAGGAGCTCCTACAATGAGCAGTTCTTC.

The rearrangement links TRBV9 to TRBJ1-5; weak D call: TRBD1 (6 bases). Germline CDR1 and CDR2: SGDLS and YYNGEE. Between the trimmed V and J ends, which lost 4 bases and 2 bases, there was a span of 10 bases. This CDR3 is 14 amino acids long. Written as DNA, the CDR3 is TGTGCCAGCAGCCCCAGACAGGGCAATCAGCCCCAGCATTTT. It is translated as CASSPRQGNQPQHF.

The chain links TRBV2 to TRBJ2-4, with D uncertain. In germline, CDR1 is SNHLY, CDR2 FYNNEI. The CDR3 consists of 12 residues. The germline V and J ends were trimmed by 4 bases and 7 bases, with 8 bases remaining between them. In DNA, the CDR3 is TGTGCCAGCAGTGCTCTGGGGAACATTCAGTACTTC. Amino acids: CASSALGNIQYF. Combining the CDR3 with reference TRBV2 and TRBJ2-4 gives the whole variable domain EPEVTQTPSHQVTQMGQEVILRCVPISNHLYFYWYRQILGQKVEFLVSFYNNEISEKSEIFDDQFSVERPDGSNFTLKIRSTKLEDSAMYFCASSALGNIQYFGAGTRLSVL.

V is TRBV9 and J is TRBJ2-3, with 8 bases matching TRBD2. This CDR3 is 14 amino acids long. In germline, CDR1 is SGDLS, CDR2 YYNGEE. J gave up 2 bases and V 6 bases, and 5 bases lay outside the gene matches. This chain's CDR3 is CASTSGGTTDTQYF. The DNA for the CDR3 is TGTGCCAGCACCTCGGGGGGGACCACAGATACGCAGTATTTT.

This rearrangement joins TRBV29-1 to TRBJ1-2; TRBD1 matches at 8 bases. The length of the CDR3 is 16 residues. Germline V gene sequence: CDR1 SQVTM, CDR2 ANQGSEA. Trimming at V came to 0 bases and at J to 3 bases, leaving 9 bases not matched to a gene. CDR3 nucleotide sequence: TGCAGCGTTGAAGAGGACAGGGCCCTGAAAGACTATGGCTACACCTTC. This sequence encodes CSVEEDRALKDYGYTF.

V usage is TRBV2 and J usage is TRBJ1-2; D is ambiguous. Germline assignment: CDR1 SNHLY and CDR2 FYNNEI. V was trimmed by 10 bases and J by 1 base, leaving 13 bases between them. This CDR3 is built from 13 residues. The CDR3 reads CATRRSDNYGYTF. In nucleotides, the CDR3 is TGTGCCACCCGTCGCTCAGATAACTATGGCTACACCTTC.

The chain employs TRBV29-1 and TRBJ1-2; D is uncertain. Germline CDR1 and CDR2: SQVTM and ANQGSEA. This CDR3 comprises 15 residues. Trimming stripped 4 bases from V and 1 base from J, with 16 bases between. CDR3: CSVVGFDVHNYGYTF. The CDR3 nucleotides are TGCAGCGTTGTAGGGTTTGATGTGCATAACTATGGCTACACCTTC. Using reference TRBV29-1 and TRBJ1-2 for the parts outside the CDR3, the full variable domain is SAVISQKPSRDICQRGTSLTIQCQVDSQVTMMFWYRQQPGQSLTLIATANQGSEATYESGFVIDKFPISRPNLTFSTLTVSNMSPEDSSIYLCSVVGFDVHNYGYTFGSGTRLTVV.

This clone was seen a single time. The V call is TRBV5-1, the J call TRBJ1-3; no reliable D call. The germline V gene encodes CDR1 SGHRS and CDR2 YFSETQ. Trimming took 4 bases from V and 0 from J, leaving 14 bases between them. CDR3 length equals 16 residues. This CDR3 is CASSAELGASGNTIYF. CDR3 nucleotides: TGCGCCAGCAGCGCGGAGTTGGGTGCCTCTGGAAACACCATATATTTT.

V usage is TRBV19 and J usage is TRBJ2-7; D might be TRBD1 or TRBD2, each matching 5 bases. Germline CDR1 is LNHDA and CDR2 is SQIVND (reference sequence). Trimming removed 4 bases from V and 2 bases from J, with 12 bases in between. The CDR3 extends over 14 amino acids. The CDR3 nucleotides read TGTGCCAGTAGTAACCTACTGGGGGCCTACGAGCAGTACTTC. Residues: CASSNLLGAYEQYF. Full variable domain (missing parts from reference TRBV19 and TRBJ2-7): DGGITQSPKYLFRKEGQNVTLSCEQNLNHDAMYWYRQDPGQGLRLIYYSQIVNDFQKGDIAEGYSVSREKKESFPLTVTSAQKNPTAFYLCASSNLLGAYEQYFGPGTRLTVT.

A few counts support this clone. The V gene is TRBV2, the J gene TRBJ2-5; 7 bases agree with TRBD1. The CDR3 loop spans 14 amino acids. The germline V gene has CDR1 SNHLY and CDR2 FYNNEI. V lost 6 bases and J lost 4; bases outside the gene matches: 8. CDR3 region: CASRTGLGLETQYF. CDR3 sequence (DNA): TGTGCCAGCAGGACAGGGCTGGGCTTAGAGACCCAGTACTTC. The full variable domain, with the rest looked up from reference TRBV2 and TRBJ2-5, is EPEVTQTPSHQVTQMGQEVILRCVPISNHLYFYWYRQILGQKVEFLVSFYNNEISEKSEIFDDQFSVERPDGSNFTLKIRSTKLEDSAMYFCASRTGLGLETQYFGPGTRLLVL.

This clone was counted only a few times. This sequence joins TRBV6-5 and TRBJ1-1, with TRBD1 as a possible D gene (5 bases). V was pared by 0 bases and J by 6 bases, with 17 bases between. CDR1 is MNHEY, CDR2 SVGAGI, per germline. The CDR3 is 16 residues long. CDR3 DNA sequence: TGTGCCAGCAGTTACTCGGCCCTTCGGAGGGGTGCTGAAGCTTTCTTT. This gives the protein CASSYSALRRGAEAFF.

This clone was picked up a small number of times. The rearrangement uses TRBV6-5 and TRBJ1-5; D unclear. The germline V gene has CDR1 MNHEY and CDR2 SVGAGI. V dropped 2 bases and J dropped 4 bases, with 6 bases sitting between them. The CDR3 totals 13 residues. CDR3 region: CASSYVGNQPQHF. As DNA, the CDR3 is TGTGCCAGCAGTTACGTAGGGAATCAGCCCCAGCATTTT.

The chain recombines TRBV5-1 with TRBJ2-7; 9 nucleotides agree with TRBD1. V lost 4 bases, J lost 5 bases, and 10 bases stayed unmatched. This CDR3 has 15 amino acids. In germline, CDR1 is SGHRS, CDR2 YFSETQ. For the CDR3, the DNA is TGCGCCAGCAGCAGGGGACAGGGTCCTGCCAACGAGCAGTACTTC. It yields the protein CASSRGQGPANEQYF.

The CDR3 nucleotides are TGTGCCAGCAGTGGGGGGCGCGAACAGCCCCAGCATTTT. It encodes CASSGGREQPQHF. The chain uses TRBV6-1 and TRBJ1-5, with a weak D call TRBD1 (6 bases). The V gene lost 4 bases and the J gene lost 7 bases, with 11 bases spanning the gap. This CDR3 has 13 residues. The germline V gene has CDR1 MNHNS and CDR2 SASEGT.

The V and J genes are TRBV11-2 and TRBJ2-7; 9 bases map to TRBD2. This CDR3 has 17 amino acids. Germline V gene sequence: CDR1 SGHAT, CDR2 FQNNGV. V was pared by 0 bases and J by 2 bases, with 8 bases of the junction left unmatched. The CDR3 coding sequence is TGTGCCAGCAGCTTAGATAGTGGACTAGCGAAGACCTACGAGCAGTACTTC. This encodes CASSLDSGLAKTYEQYF.

This CDR3 reads CASSPLGRDGYTF. The CDR3 region has the DNA TGTGCCAGCTCACCACTGGGCCGCGATGGCTACACCTTC. The rearrangement uses TRBV18 and TRBJ1-2; no firm D call. The CDR3 extends over 13 amino acids. The V end lost 1 base, the J end lost 6 bases, and 9 bases lay between the germline ends. The germline CDR1 and CDR2 sequences are KGHSH and LQKENI.

This sequence joins TRBV5-1 and TRBJ2-7, with a possible D match to TRBD1 (6 bases). V lost 0 bases, J lost 3 bases, and 13 bases lay in between. The germline gives CDR1 SGHRS, CDR2 YFSETQ. This CDR3 comprises 15 residues. The CDR3 DNA is TGCGCCAGCAGCTTGGCGGCAGGGGATTACTACGAGCAGTACTTC. Translation: CASSLAAGDYYEQYF.

This chain connects TRBV11-2 to TRBJ1-1; D gene unclear. The CDR3 totals 12 residues. CDR1 and CDR2 from the germline V gene are SGHAT and FQNNGV. With 4 bases removed from V and 6 bases from J, the gap between germline ends came to 9 bases. The chain's CDR3 is CASSSRVPEAFF. CDR3 nucleotides: TGTGCCAGCAGCTCGAGAGTCCCTGAAGCTTTCTTT.

The chain combines TRBV27 with TRBJ1-5; no clear D. Trimming stripped 3 bases from V and 7 bases from J, with 10 bases between. The V gene's germline CDR1 is MNHEY and CDR2 SMNVEV (reference sequence). The CDR3 is made up of 13 amino acids. CDR3 coding DNA: TGTGCCAGCAGTTTTGGACCGAAACAGCCCCAGCATTTT. Amino acids: CASSFGPKQPQHF.

This clone was seen a handful of times. This sequence joins TRBV4-1 and TRBJ1-3; D gene ambiguous. V was pared by 4 bases and J by 0 bases, with 7 bases between. Germline V gene data show CDR1 as MGHRA and CDR2 as YSYEKL. The CDR3 runs to 14 residues. The CDR3 DNA follows: TGCGCCAGCAGCCCTGCAGACTCTGGAAACACCATATATTTT. It is translated as CASSPADSGNTIYF.

This clone was found once. The chain carries TRBV5-1 and TRBJ2-6, with a possible D match to TRBD1 (6 bases). The CDR3 is made up of 16 amino acids. V lost 4 bases and J 0 bases, leaving 11 bases between the germline ends. Germline V lookup: CDR1 SGHRS, CDR2 YFSETQ. In DNA, the CDR3 is TGCGCCAGCAGCCCCGGGACATTCTCTGGGGCCAACGTCCTGACTTTC. Amino acids: CASSPGTFSGANVLTF.

The count of this clone is one. The chain links TRBV27 to TRBJ2-1, with D possibly TRBD1 on 7 matching bases. The germline V gene has CDR1 MNHEY and CDR2 SMNVEV (reference sequence). The CDR3 is 15 amino acids. Between the trimmed V and J ends, which lost 4 bases and 4 bases, there was a span of 14 bases. CDR3 nucleotides: TGTGCCAGCAGTTCCCAGGGGGGCTTTTACAATGAGCAGTTCTTC. It is translated as CASSSQGGFYNEQFF.

The genes are TRBV11-2 and TRBJ2-5; 7 bases align to TRBD1. The CDR3 is 13 amino acids. Germline V lookup: CDR1 SGHAT, CDR2 FQNNGV. Germline trimming cut 2 bases from V and 10 bases from J; bases unmatched to any gene: 7. CDR3 in amino acids: CASSLMAGGIQYF. Here the CDR3 DNA reads TGTGCCAGCAGCTTAATGGCAGGGGGTATCCAGTACTTC. The full variable domain, with the rest looked up from reference TRBV11-2 and TRBJ2-5, is EAGVAQSPRYKIIEKRQSVAFWCNPISGHATLYWYQQILGQGPKLLIQFQNNGVVDDSQLPKDRFSAERLKGVDSTLKIQPAKLEDSAVYLCASSLMAGGIQYFGPGTRLLVL.

The rearrangement links TRBV29-1 to TRBJ2-7; D possibly corresponds to TRBD2 (6 bases). CDR1 is SQVTM and CDR2 is ANQGSEA in the germline V gene. The V end lost 4 bases, the J end lost 0 bases, and 19 bases lay between the germline ends. The CDR3 has 16 residues. CDR3 in DNA: TGCAGCGTTGGCCGCTGGGGGACCGGGAGCTCCTACGAGCAGTACTTC. Protein product: CSVGRWGTGSSYEQYF.

This clone came up a few times. The CDR3 coding sequence is TGTGCCAGCAGTCGGGACTTTTCAGATACGCAGTATTTT. This sequence encodes CASSRDFSDTQYF. The rearrangement uses TRBV28 and TRBJ2-3, with D tentatively TRBD2 (6 bases). Trimming left V 5 bases short and J 4 bases short, with 10 bases between. CDR3 length: 13 amino acids. CDR1 and CDR2 (germline): MDHEN, SYDVKM. Full variable domain (rest looked up from reference TRBV28 and TRBJ2-3): DVKVTQSSRYLVKRTGEKVFLECVQDMDHENMFWYRQDPGLGLRLIYFSYDVKMKEKGDIPEGYSVSREKKERFSLILESASTNQTSMYLCASSRDFSDTQYFGPGTRLTVL.